This T cell receptor beta chain is drawn from a study of cytomegalovirus exposure and HLA in healthy donors. Donors counted as nominally healthy when sampled, yet unrecorded immune exposures were likely. Vbeta (60) and Jbeta (13) primers were used in the PCR. The repertoire was sequenced with immunoSEQ multiplex PCR; TCRdb's copy has only in-frame clones and lacks some. The sample includes about 220,000 clones, about 77% of them seen just once. The sequenced sample consisted of PBMCs. This receptor was taken from a woman in her thirties in good health and CMV-seronegative.

The CDR3 here is CAWSVGGGNGYTF. The CDR3 DNA follows: TGTGCCTGGAGTGTCGGAGGGGGCAATGGCTACACCTTC. V is TRBV30 and J is TRBJ1-2, with 7 bases identical to TRBD1. The V gene end was trimmed by 0 bases and the J gene end by 6 bases; junction bases not matched to a gene: 4. Germline CDR1 reads GTSNPN; CDR2 reads SVGIG (reference sequence). The length of the CDR3 is 13 residues.